These T cell receptor beta chains were read from a single sample in a study of PD-L1 blockade in urothelial cancer. Sequencing was performed with immunoSEQ multiplex PCR; in TCRdb, only in-frame clones are kept and a portion is missing. The sample has tens of thousands of clones, more than 75% seen once; the top ten hold around 14%. This specimen was PBMCs, taken around atezolizumab (anti-PD-L1) treatment. The receptor set was obtained from a man in his sixties with urothelial cancer. The CDR3 runs from the conserved cysteine through the conserved F or W. The order of the fields is clone size, V gene, J gene, D gene, CDR3 DNA, CDR3 protein. The D gene is left open where the match is weak. Clone size is stated in some rows and not others, as once, few, many or a class when expanded.

-,TRBV29-1,TRBJ2-7,TRBD1,TGCAGCGTCCTCCTGGACAGGGGATACGAGCAGTACTTC,CSVLLDRGYEQYF
-,TRBV6-5,TRBJ1-1,TRBD1,TGTGCCAGCCGCGCGGGGGACAGGCCGTTTTTT,CASRAGDRPFF
once,TRBV13,TRBJ1-2,TRBD1,TGTGCCAGCAGACCGCCGGGGACAGGAAATGGCGGCTACACCTTC,CASRPPGTGNGGYTF
-,TRBV15,TRBJ1-2,TRBD1,TGTGCCACCGGACCGGGTCCACAGGGGAACTATGGCTACACCTTC,CATGPGPQGNYGYTF
-,TRBV10-3,TRBJ2-5,TRBD2,TGTGCCATCAGTGAAGGGATACTAGCGGGCAGCCAAGAGACCCAGTACTTC,CAISEGILAGSQETQYF
few,TRBV15,TRBJ1-2,-,TGTGCCACCAGCCCCGGAGGGGCGGACTATGGCTACACCTTC,CATSPGGADYGYTF
-,TRBV5-1,TRBJ1-4,TRBD1,TGCGCCAGCAGCTTGGTAGGACAGGGGGCAACTAATGAAAAACTGTTTTTT,CASSLVGQGATNEKLFF
-,TRBV5-5,TRBJ1-5,-,TGTGCCAGCAGCCCCCGGGGAAAGGAGGGACAGCCCCAGCATTTT,CASSPRGKEGQPQHF
-,TRBV4-1,TRBJ2-3,TRBD2,TGCGCCAGCAGCCAAGATCGACTAGCGGGGGTGCCCCCTAGCACAGATACGCAGTATTTT,CASSQDRLAGVPPSTDTQYF
-,TRBV19,TRBJ2-3,-,TGTGCCAGTAGTCCCCCTTCCCCGCGGACGCAGTATTTT,CASSPPSPRTQYF
-,TRBV7-2,TRBJ1-3,-,TGTGCCAGCAGCCCCTCAGGGTTGAGCTCTGGAAACACCATATATTTT,CASSPSGLSSGNTIYF
-,TRBV5-1,TRBJ2-3,TRBD2,TGCGCCAGCAGTATATCAAGCGGGGGGGCAGATACGCAGTATTTT,CASSISSGGADTQYF
-,TRBV7-8,TRBJ2-2,TRBD2,TGTGCCAGCAGCTTAGGGGGGGGGACTATGGGCACCGGGGAGCTGTTTTTT,CASSLGGGTMGTGELFF
-,TRBV7-8,TRBJ2-1,-,TGTGCCAGCAGCCTCAGGAATGAGCAGTTCTTC,CASSLRNEQFF
-,TRBV7-9,TRBJ1-5,TRBD1,TGTGCCAGCAGCTTATCACAGGGGGCAAATCAGCCCCAGCATTTT,CASSLSQGANQPQHF
once,TRBV28,TRBJ1-1,TRBD1,TGTGCCAGCAGGGGGACAGGGGGCAACACTGAAGCTTTCTTT,CASRGTGGNTEAFF
-,TRBV6-1,TRBJ2-7,TRBD1,TGTGCCAGCAGTCTCGGGACAGGATCCTACGAGCAGTACTTC,CASSLGTGSYEQYF
-,TRBV5-4,TRBJ2-1,-,TGTGCCAGCAGCCGGACTTCGAGCTCCTACAATGAGCAGTTCTTC,CASSRTSSSYNEQFF
-,TRBV27,TRBJ2-1,-,TGTGCCAGCTCGGACAGCCCCCACAATGAGCAGTTCTTC,CASSDSPHNEQFF
-,TRBV27,TRBJ1-4,-,TGTGCCAGCAGTTTATGGCCAGGCCGCAATGAAAAACTGTTTTTT,CASSLWPGRNEKLFF
-,TRBV19,TRBJ2-2,-,TGTGCCAGTAACCTCGACAGGTTGAACACCGGGGAGCTGTTTTTT,CASNLDRLNTGELFF
-,TRBV7-9,TRBJ2-2,TRBD2,TGTGCCAGCAGCCCCGGACTAGAAACCGGGGAGCTGTTTTTT,CASSPGLETGELFF
few,TRBV27,TRBJ1-6,TRBD1,TGTGCCACCGCGACAGGGGGTAATTCACCCCTCCACTTT,CATATGGNSPLHF
-,TRBV4-1,TRBJ1-1,-,TGCGCCAGCAGCCCCCTAAGGGGGAACACTGAAGCTTTCTTT,CASSPLRGNTEAFF
-,TRBV30,TRBJ2-3,TRBD2,TGTGCCTGGAGGAGGGGTATAAGCGGGGGGGCAACAGATACGCAGTATTTT,CAWRRGISGGATDTQYF
-,TRBV6-1,TRBJ1-5,TRBD1,TGTGCCAGCTTCGACAGGGCTTGGAGTCAGCCCCAGCATTTT,CASFDRAWSQPQHF
-,TRBV9,TRBJ1-2,TRBD1,TGTGCCAGCAGCCCACAGGCGGGACAGACCTATGGCTACACCTTC,CASSPQAGQTYGYTF
-,TRBV5-1,TRBJ1-6,TRBD1,TGCGCCAGCAGCTGGGACAGGGTTACTTCACCCCTCCACTTT,CASSWDRVTSPLHF
-,TRBV18,TRBJ2-3,TRBD2,TGTGCCAGCTCACCAAGCGGGGGGCCCAAGACAGATACGCAGTATTTT,CASSPSGGPKTDTQYF
-,TRBV30,TRBJ2-7,-,TGTGCCTGGAGTGTAGGCGGGAACGAGCAGTACTTC,CAWSVGGNEQYF
-,TRBV18,TRBJ1-2,-,TGTGCCAGCTCACCGAGCGTCTCCTATGGCTACACCTTC,CASSPSVSYGYTF
-,TRBV4-3,TRBJ1-3,-,TGCGCCAGCAGCTCACAGGTCTACTCTGGAAACACCATATATTTT,CASSSQVYSGNTIYF
-,TRBV5-6,TRBJ2-5,-,TGTGCCAGCAGCTCGCCTTCGACAGGCGAAGAGACCCAGTACTTC,CASSSPSTGEETQYF
-,TRBV9,TRBJ2-1,-,TGTGCCAGCAGCGTAGCGTCCTTTAGGGGGACCTACAATGAGCAGTTCTTC,CASSVASFRGTYNEQFF
-,TRBV18,TRBJ1-4,-,TGTGCCAGCTCACCCTCGAGGGGGGGTGAAGGAAAACTGTTTTTT,CASSPSRGGEGKLFF
-,TRBV9,TRBJ2-5,-,TGTGCCAGCAGCGCCGGACACCCCCAAGAGACCCAGTACTTC,CASSAGHPQETQYF
few,TRBV5-1,TRBJ1-6,-,TGCGCCAGCAGCCCCGAGGGAGGACGCGATTCACCCCTCCACTTT,CASSPEGGRDSPLHF
few,TRBV9,TRBJ2-7,TRBD1,TGTGCCAGCAGCCCCAGATCCGGGACAGGGGGAAAATACGAGCAGTACTTC,CASSPRSGTGGKYEQYF
-,TRBV5-4,TRBJ2-1,-,TGTGCCAGCAGCTTGGCCCCCCGGTACAATGAGCAGTTCTTC,CASSLAPRYNEQFF
-,TRBV27,TRBJ2-3,-,TGTGCCAGCAAGGAGGGGCCTAGCACAGATACGCAGTATTTT,CASKEGPSTDTQYF
-,TRBV7-4,TRBJ1-4,-,TGTGCCAGCTCCCTTAGGGGGGGTGCTGCAGCATATAATGAAAAACTGTTTTTT,CASSLRGGAAAYNEKLFF
-,TRBV19,TRBJ2-2,TRBD1,TGTGCCAGTAGTCCACGGGACAGGGATATTTCCGGGGAGCTGTTTTTT,CASSPRDRDISGELFF
-,TRBV4-1,TRBJ1-6,-,TGCGCCAGCAGCCAAGCATCTACAGTTGATTCACCCCTCCACTTT,CASSQASTVDSPLHF
-,TRBV7-2,TRBJ1-5,-,TGTGCCAGCGGCGTACAGGGCTCGAACAATCAGCCCCAGCATTTT,CASGVQGSNNQPQHF
few,TRBV19,TRBJ2-7,-,TGTGCCAGTAGTATCTCCGGACAGTTCTACGAGCAGTACTTC,CASSISGQFYEQYF
-,TRBV5-1,TRBJ2-5,TRBD2,TGCGCCAGCAGCGTCACGGGACTAACCACGGAGACCCAGTACTTC,CASSVTGLTTETQYF
-,TRBV6-1,TRBJ1-2,-,TGTGCCAGCAGTGACGGTCTGCGGGTCAGCGACCCTGATGGCTACACCTTC,CASSDGLRVSDPDGYTF
-,TRBV7-6,TRBJ1-5,TRBD1,TGTGCCAGCAGCTTAAACAGGGGGGATCAGCCCCAGCATTTT,CASSLNRGDQPQHF
-,TRBV5-1,TRBJ1-4,-,TGCGCCAGCAGCCCCGGGGGGAATGAAAAACTGTTTTTT,CASSPGGNEKLFF
-,TRBV6-6,TRBJ1-4,-,TGTGCCAGCAGCTTCGACACGATCGAAAAACTGTTTTTT,CASSFDTIEKLFF
-,TRBV30,TRBJ2-7,TRBD1,TGTGCCTGGAGTCCCGGGACAGCCTACGAGCAGTACTTC,CAWSPGTAYEQYF
-,TRBV30,TRBJ2-2,-,TGTGCCTGGAGTCGGACCCGGACTGATATCACCGGGGAGCTGTTTTTT,CAWSRTRTDITGELFF
-,TRBV5-5,TRBJ1-2,TRBD1,TGTGCCAGCAGCTTGGAGGACAGGGGATTTGGCTACACCTTC,CASSLEDRGFGYTF